The 6 T cell receptor beta chains below come from one sample, sequenced in a study of T cell changes during pregnancy in multiple sclerosis. Sequencing used immunoSEQ multiplex PCR; TCRdb keeps in-frame clones, though not all of them. The data show around 78,000 clones, roughly 89% seen once. This material consisted of peripheral blood, taken in the third trimester of pregnancy. These receptors were obtained from a female donor in good health, enrolled as a control in a pregnancy study.

This clone has just one count. V gene TRBV4-1 combines with J gene TRBJ1-2, with D possibly TRBD1 on 6 matching bases. V was pared by 1 base and J by 4 bases, with 13 bases between. The CDR3 totals 15 residues. Germline V gene sequence: CDR1 MGHRA, CDR2 YSYEKL. CDR3 nucleotide sequence: TGCGCCAGCAGCCAAGGCCCAGGGGTGGGCTATGGCTACACCTTC. Amino acid sequence: CASSQGPGVGYGYTF.

The genes are TRBV11-2 and TRBJ2-2, with 7 nucleotides matching TRBD1. The CDR3 has 15 amino acids. The junction had 8 bases not matched to a gene; V was cut back by 2 bases and J by 8 bases. The germline V gene encodes CDR1 SGHAT and CDR2 FQNNGV. CDR3 nucleotides: TGTGCCAGCAGCTTAACGGACAGGTTTGAAGGGGAGCTGTTTTTT. Protein sequence: CASSLTDRFEGELFF.

The genes are TRBV5-1 and TRBJ1-1; a possible D gene is TRBD1 (6 bases). Germline-derived CDR1 and CDR2 are SGHRS and YFSETQ. There are 14 residues in the CDR3. Trimming shortened V by 4 bases and J by 1 base, and 11 bases separated the two germline ends. This chain's CDR3 is CASSPEGGNTEAFF. The DNA of the CDR3 is TGCGCCAGCAGCCCCGAAGGGGGGAACACTGAAGCTTTCTTT.

V is TRBV7-2 and J is TRBJ1-1; TRBD1 agrees at 10 bases. The CDR3 length is 14 residues. Germline CDR1 reads SGHTA; CDR2 reads FQGNSA. With 2 bases clipped from V and 8 bases from J, the junction kept 5 bases outside the gene matches. CDR3 sequence: CASSLSPGQGEAFF. In nucleotides, the CDR3 is TGTGCCAGCAGCTTAAGCCCGGGACAGGGGGAAGCTTTCTTT.

The sample holds many counts of this clone. This CDR3 reads CASTHGTGTYEQYF. The CDR3 region has the DNA TGTGCCAGCACCCACGGGACAGGGACGTACGAGCAGTACTTC. The rearrangement joins TRBV7-9 to TRBJ2-7, with TRBD1 matching 9 bases. Per the germline V gene, CDR1 is SEHNR and CDR2 is FQNEAQ (reference sequence). V lost 7 bases to trimming and J lost 4 bases; unmatched junction nucleotides: 8. This CDR3 is built from 14 residues. Full variable domain (remainder filled in from reference TRBV7-9 and TRBJ2-7): DTGVSQNPRHKITKRGQNVTFRCDPISEHNRLYWYRQTLGQGPEFLTYFQNEAQLEKSRLLSDRFSAERPKGSFSTLEIQRTEQGDSAMYLCASTHGTGTYEQYFGPGTRLTVT.

The CDR3: CASSENRGTYQPQHF. CDR3 in DNA: TGTGCCAGCAGTGAAAACAGGGGAACGTATCAGCCCCAGCATTTT. J is TRBJ1-5 and V is TRBV6-1; 7 bases line up with TRBD1. The V gene end was trimmed by 2 bases and the J gene end by 5 bases; junction bases not matched to a gene: 6. This CDR3 spans 15 amino acids. Per the germline V gene, CDR1 is MNHNS and CDR2 is SASEGT.